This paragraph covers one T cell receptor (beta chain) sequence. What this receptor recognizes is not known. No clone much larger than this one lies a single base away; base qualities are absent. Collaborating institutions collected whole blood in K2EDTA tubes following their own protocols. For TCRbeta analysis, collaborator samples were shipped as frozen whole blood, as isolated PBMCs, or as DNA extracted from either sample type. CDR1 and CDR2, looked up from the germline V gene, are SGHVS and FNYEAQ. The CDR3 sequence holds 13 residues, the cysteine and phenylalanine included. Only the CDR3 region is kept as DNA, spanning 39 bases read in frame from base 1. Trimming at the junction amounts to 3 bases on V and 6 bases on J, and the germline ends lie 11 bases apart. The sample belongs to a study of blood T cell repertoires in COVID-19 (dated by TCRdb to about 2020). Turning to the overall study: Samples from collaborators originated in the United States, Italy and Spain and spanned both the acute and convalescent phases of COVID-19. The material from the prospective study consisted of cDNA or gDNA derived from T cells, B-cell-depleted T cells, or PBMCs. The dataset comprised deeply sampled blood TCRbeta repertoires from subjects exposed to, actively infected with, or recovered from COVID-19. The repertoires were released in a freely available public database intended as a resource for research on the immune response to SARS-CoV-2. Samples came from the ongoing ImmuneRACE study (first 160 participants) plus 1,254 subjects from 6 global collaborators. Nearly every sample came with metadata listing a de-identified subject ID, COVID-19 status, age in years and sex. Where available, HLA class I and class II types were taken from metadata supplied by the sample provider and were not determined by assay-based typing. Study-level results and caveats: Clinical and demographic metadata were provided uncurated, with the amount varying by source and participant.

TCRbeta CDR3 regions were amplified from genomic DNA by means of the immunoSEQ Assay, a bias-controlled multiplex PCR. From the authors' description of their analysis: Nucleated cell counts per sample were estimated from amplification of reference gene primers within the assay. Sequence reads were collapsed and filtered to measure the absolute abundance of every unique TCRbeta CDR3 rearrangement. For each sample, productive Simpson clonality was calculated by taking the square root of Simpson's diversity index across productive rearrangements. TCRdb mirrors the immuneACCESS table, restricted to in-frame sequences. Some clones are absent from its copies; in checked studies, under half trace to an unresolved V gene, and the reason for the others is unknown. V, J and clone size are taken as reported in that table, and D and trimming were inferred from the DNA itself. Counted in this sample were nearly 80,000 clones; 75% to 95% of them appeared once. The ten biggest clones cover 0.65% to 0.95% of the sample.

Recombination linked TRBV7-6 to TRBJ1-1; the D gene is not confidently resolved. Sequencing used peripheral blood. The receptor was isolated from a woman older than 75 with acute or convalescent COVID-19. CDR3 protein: CASSFFVGAEAFF. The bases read TGTGCCAGCAGCTTTTTTGTAGGAGCTGAAGCTTTCTTT.